The rows below give T cell receptor beta chains drawn from one sample of a study of T cells in Graves' hyperthyroidism and ophthalmopathy. MiXCR, applied by TCRdb to the multiplex PCR reads, yields one record per CDR3 protein. The sample shows a few hundred thousand distinct CDR3 sequences, roughly 14% of them seen only once. The sample comprised blood. These receptors all stem from a woman under 30 with Graves' hyperthyroidism that later progressed to Graves' ophthalmopathy. Both conserved end residues are part of each CDR3. D genes are given only for firm matches. Clone size is stated in some rows and not others, as once, few, many or a class when expanded.

j_call	v_call	clone_size	d_call	cdr3_length	cdr3_aa	cdr3_nt
TRBJ2-3	TRBV24-1	few	.	16	CATSDPGIDFADTQYF	TGTGCCACCAGTGACCCGGGGATCGATTTTGCAGATACGCAGTATTTT
TRBJ2-1	TRBV6-2/TRBV6-3	many	.	13	CASTTGPYNEQFF	TGTGCCAGCACAACAGGCCCCTACAATGAGCAGTTCTTC
TRBJ1-6	TRBV20-1	few	.	16	CSASRQGSAYNSPLHF	TGCAGTGCTAGTAGGCAGGGGAGCGCCTATAATTCACCCCTCCACTTT
TRBJ1-5	TRBV19	.	.	13	CASSIGQDQPQHF	TGTGCCAGTAGTATAGGACAGGATCAGCCCCAGCATTTT
TRBJ1-2	TRBV30	many	TRBD1	16	CACPDPGQGNYYGYTF	TGTGCCTGCCCTGACCCGGGACAGGGAAATTACTATGGCTACACCTTC
TRBJ2-1	TRBV6-1	few	TRBD2	15	CASSESGTRRFEQFF	TGTGCCAGCAGTGAATCGGGGACTAGAAGATTCGAGCAGTTCTTC
TRBJ1-5	TRBV19	.	.	14	CASSISGGNQPQHF	TGTGCCAGTAGTATAAGTGGGGGGAATCAGCCCCAGCATTTT
TRBJ2-7	TRBV12-3/TRBV12-4	.	.	12	CASSNNRDEQYF	TGTGCCAGCAGCAATAACAGGGACGAGCAGTACTTC
TRBJ1-1	TRBV25-1	few	.	12	CASSEYNSEAFF	TGTGCCAGCAGTGAATATAATTCTGAAGCTTTCTTT
TRBJ1-2	TRBV28	.	.	16	CASSFVRLTALRGYTF	TGTGCCAGCAGTTTCGTTCGACTGACTGCCCTTAGGGGCTACACCTTC
TRBJ2-2	TRBV6-2/TRBV6-3	few	.	12	CASSRNQRELFF	TGTGCCAGCAGCCGAAATCAGAGGGAGCTGTTTTTT
TRBJ2-1	TRBV5-8	many	.	15	CASSLAQSSYNEQFF	TGTGCCAGCAGCTTGGCACAGAGCTCCTACAATGAGCAGTTCTTC
TRBJ2-5	TRBV20-1	few	.	14	CSARVLRMEETQYF	TGCAGTGCTAGAGTCCTTAGAATGGAAGAGACCCAGTACTTC
TRBJ1-1	TRBV15	.	.	15	CATSASRTHSTEAFF	TGTGCCACCAGCGCTTCCCGGACCCATTCCACTGAAGCTTTCTTT
TRBJ2-1	TRBV7-6	many	TRBD2	19	CASSPPGTSGSGGTNEQFF	TGTGCCAGCAGCCCGCCCGGGACTAGCGGGAGTGGGGGTACCAATGAGCAGTTCTTC
TRBJ1-5	TRBV6-1	.	.	15	CASSEYLNLNQPQHF	TGTGCCAGCAGTGAATACCTGAATTTGAATCAGCCCCAGCATTTT
TRBJ2-1	TRBV18	many	.	12	CASSPGRDEQFF	TGTGCCAGCTCACCGGGGCGGGATGAGCAGTTCTTC
TRBJ2-1	TRBV20-1	few	TRBD1	15	CSATTGVHSYNEQFF	TGCAGTGCTACCACAGGGGTCCACTCCTACAATGAGCAGTTCTTC
TRBJ2-2	TRBV12-3/TRBV12-4	.	TRBD2	17	CASSRTSGRVDTGELFF	TGTGCCAGCAGCAGGACTAGCGGGAGGGTGGACACCGGGGAGCTGTTTTTT
TRBJ2-5	TRBV7-6	many	TRBD1	15	CASSITGEPNTAQYF	TGTGCCAGCAGCATAACAGGGGAACCAAACACGGCCCAGTACTTC